The 14 T cell receptor beta chains listed next were all sequenced from one sample in a study of T cell responses to AZD1222 COVID-19 vaccine. Data came from immunoSEQ multiplex PCR; TCRdb stores just in-frame clones and leaves some out. In the table there are some 150,000 clones, more than 80% of which are singletons. The material was peripheral blood, obtained on day 0 of AZD1222 vaccination. The source is an adult in good health.

This chain joins TRBV6-2 or TRBV6-3 and TRBJ1-5; TRBD1 matches 9 bases. Germline V gene lookup returns CDR1 MNHEY and CDR2 SVGEGT. Losses at the gene ends were 6 bases for V and 4 bases for J; bases not matched to a gene: 7. The CDR3 runs 15 residues. The CDR3, as DNA: TGTGCCAGCAGATACAGGGGGCTAGGGAATCAGCCCCAGCATTTT. Translated: CASRYRGLGNQPQHF.

This clone was seen a handful of times. This sequence joins TRBV19 and TRBJ1-1; TRBD1 agrees at 10 bases. V lost 6 bases, J lost 1 base, and 8 bases stayed unmatched. The CDR3 spans 16 residues. Looked up from germline, CDR1 is LNHDA and CDR2 is SQIVND (reference sequence). CDR3 amino acids: CASSPGQGFGNTEAFF. The CDR3 DNA reads as TGTGCCAGTAGCCCGGGACAGGGGTTTGGGAACACTGAAGCTTTCTTT.

The genes are TRBV19 and TRBJ1-6; 9 nucleotides match TRBD1. CDR1 is LNHDA, CDR2 SQIVND, per germline (reference sequence). V lost 4 bases and J lost 9; bases outside the gene matches: 7. There are 15 residues in the CDR3. The CDR3 region is CASSTGTGTGSPLHF. CDR3 in DNA: TGTGCCAGTAGTACGGGGACAGGGACCGGTTCACCCCTCCACTTT.

The J gene is TRBJ1-2, the V gene TRBV7-9; a weak D match, TRBD1 (5 bases). Germline V gene data show CDR1 as SEHNR and CDR2 as FQNEAQ (reference sequence). V lost 4 bases, J lost 5 bases, and 14 bases lay in between. This CDR3 is built from 14 residues. The CDR3 region has the DNA TGTGCCAGCAGCTCGGACACCCCGTTTTATGGCTACACCTTC. It translates to CASSSDTPFYGYTF.

V and J are TRBV5-1 and TRBJ1-1; TRBD1 is a possible D gene (6 bases). The germline V gene has CDR1 SGHRS and CDR2 YFSETQ. CDR3 length equals 15 residues. V lost 0 bases, J lost 3 bases, and 12 bases lay in between. The CDR3 DNA reads TGCGCCAGCAGCTTGGAGGGGGGGAGCCACACTGAAGCTTTCTTT. Translated: CASSLEGGSHTEAFF.

This chain uses TRBV7-3 with TRBJ2-2; TRBD1 matches 8 bases. From germline, CDR1 is SGHTA and CDR2 FQGTGA. CDR3 size: 15 residues. The trim removed 5 bases at V and 5 bases at J, leaving 7 bases unmatched. The CDR3, as DNA: TGTGCCAGCAGCCCTCGACAGGGGTGGACCGGGGAGCTGTTTTTT. This gives the protein CASSPRQGWTGELFF. The whole variable domain, remainder taken from reference TRBV7-3 and TRBJ2-2, is GAGVSQTPSNKVTEKGKYVELRCDPISGHTALYWYRQSLGQGPEFLIYFQGTGAADDSGLPNDRFFAVRPEGSVSTLKIQRTERGDSAVYLCASSPRQGWTGELFFGEGSRLTVL.

The chain carries TRBV10-3 and TRBJ1-5; D remains ambiguous. V was clipped by 7 bases and J by 0 bases, with 22 bases between them. Germline CDR1 and CDR2: ENHRY and SYGVKD. This CDR3 spans 18 amino acids. The CDR3 nucleotides read TGTGCCATCATCTTCGACCGGACTAGCCGATATAGCAATCAGCCCCAGCATTTT. It yields the protein CAIIFDRTSRYSNQPQHF.

The V call is TRBV4-2, the J call TRBJ2-7; 12 positions match TRBD2. The V and J ends lost 1 base and 7 bases, in that order; junction bases with no gene match: 5. The CDR3 extends over 15 amino acids. CDR1 is LGHNA and CDR2 is YNFKEQ in the germline V gene. The CDR3 reads CASSQVLAGGGEQYF. The CDR3 coding sequence is TGTGCCAGCAGCCAAGTTCTAGCGGGAGGGGGTGAGCAGTACTTC.

The rearrangement joins TRBV6-4 to TRBJ2-1, with D perhaps matching TRBD2 (5 bases). V was cut by 7 bases and J by 3 bases, with 22 bases left in between. Germline loops: CDR1 MRHNA, CDR2 SNTAGT. The CDR3 loop spans 17 amino acids. This chain's CDR3 is CASIYTREPHFYNEQFF. CDR3 bases: TGTGCCAGCATATACACCCGGGAACCCCATTTCTACAATGAGCAGTTCTTC.

The chain employs TRBV7-8 and TRBJ2-3; 7 nucleotides line up with TRBD2. The CDR3 contains 15 residues. After removal of 6 bases from V and 5 bases from J, the junction contained 11 bases not matched to a gene. Germline V lookup: CDR1 SGHVS, CDR2 FQNEAQ. The CDR3 protein is CASRAAAGVIDTQYF. CDR3 coding DNA: TGTGCCAGCAGGGCTGCGGCGGGAGTGATAGATACGCAGTATTTT.

The CDR3 sequence: CAISDADRTGNTEAFF. DNA for the CDR3: TGTGCCATCAGTGACGCGGACAGGACAGGGAACACTGAAGCTTTCTTT. The V gene is TRBV10-3, the J gene TRBJ1-1; 7 nucleotides agree with TRBD1. The germline V gene has CDR1 ENHRY and CDR2 SYGVKD. Trimming cost V 3 bases and J 1 base; bases outside gene matches: 8. The CDR3 consists of 16 residues.

V gene TRBV19 combines with J gene TRBJ1-5; D ambiguous. V was trimmed by 10 bases and J by 2 bases, leaving 18 bases between them. The CDR3 is 15 amino acids. Germline CDR1 and CDR2: LNHDA and SQIVND (reference sequence). CDR3 nucleotide sequence: TGTGCCACGGCCGGGCCCCGGGATGGCAATCAGCCCCAGCATTTT. Its translation: CATAGPRDGNQPQHF. The whole variable domain, remainder taken from reference TRBV19 and TRBJ1-5, is DGGITQSPKYLFRKEGQNVTLSCEQNLNHDAMYWYRQDPGQGLRLIYYSQIVNDFQKGDIAEGYSVSREKKESFPLTVTSAQKNPTAFYLCATAGPRDGNQPQHFGDGTRLSIL.

The V and J genes are TRBV7-3 and TRBJ1-6; TRBD1 agrees at 7 bases. The V segment lost 5 bases and the J segment 9 bases; nucleotides outside the gene matches: 7. The V gene's germline CDR1 is SGHTA and CDR2 FQGTGA. The CDR3 consists of 14 residues. DNA of the CDR3: TGTGCCAGCAGCCTACAGGGGAAAGGTTCACCCCTCCACTTT. Residues: CASSLQGKGSPLHF.

The gene calls are TRBV11-2 and TRBJ2-2, with no clear D. This CDR3 has 14 residues. Germline CDR1 and CDR2: SGHAT and FQNNGV. The germline V and J ends were trimmed by 2 bases and 4 bases, with 8 bases remaining between them. CDR3 bases: TGTGCCAGCAGCTTAATCCCACTCACCGGGGAGCTGTTTTTT. Translation gives CASSLIPLTGELFF.